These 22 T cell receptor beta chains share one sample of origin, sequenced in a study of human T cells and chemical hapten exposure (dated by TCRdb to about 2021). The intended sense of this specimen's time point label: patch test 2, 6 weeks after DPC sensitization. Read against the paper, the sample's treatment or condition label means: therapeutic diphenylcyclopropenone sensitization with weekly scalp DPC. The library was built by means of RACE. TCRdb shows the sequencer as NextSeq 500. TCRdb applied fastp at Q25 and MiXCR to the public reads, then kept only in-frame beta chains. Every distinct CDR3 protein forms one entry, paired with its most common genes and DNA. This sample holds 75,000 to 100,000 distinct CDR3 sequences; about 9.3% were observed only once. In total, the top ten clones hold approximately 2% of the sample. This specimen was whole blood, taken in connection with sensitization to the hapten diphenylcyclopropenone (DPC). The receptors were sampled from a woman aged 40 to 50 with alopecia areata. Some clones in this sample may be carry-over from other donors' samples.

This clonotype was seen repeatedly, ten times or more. The DNA of the CDR3 is TGCAGTGCTATGACAGGGAGAATAACCGGGGAGCTGTTTTTT. The encoded protein is CSAMTGRITGELFF. The chain uses TRBV20-1 and TRBJ2-2; 7 positions match TRBD1. Germline V lookup: CDR1 DFQATT, CDR2 SNEGSKA (reference sequence). This CDR3 contains 14 residues. V shed 4 bases, J shed 5 bases, and the junction held 7 bases outside the gene matches.

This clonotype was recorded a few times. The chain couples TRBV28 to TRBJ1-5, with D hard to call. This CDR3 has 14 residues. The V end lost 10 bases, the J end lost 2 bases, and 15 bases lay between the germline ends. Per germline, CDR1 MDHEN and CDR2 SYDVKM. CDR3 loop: CATLEPGRNQPQHF. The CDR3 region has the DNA TGTGCCACTCTAGAGCCTGGCCGCAATCAGCCCCAGCATTTT.

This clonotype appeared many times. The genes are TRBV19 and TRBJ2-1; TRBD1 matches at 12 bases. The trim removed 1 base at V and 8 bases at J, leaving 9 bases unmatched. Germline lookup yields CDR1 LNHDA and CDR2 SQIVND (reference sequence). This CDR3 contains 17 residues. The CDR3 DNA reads TGTGCCAGTAGTATAGTCGGTCCGGGGACAGGGGGCCATGAGCAGTTCTTC. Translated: CASSIVGPGTGGHEQFF.

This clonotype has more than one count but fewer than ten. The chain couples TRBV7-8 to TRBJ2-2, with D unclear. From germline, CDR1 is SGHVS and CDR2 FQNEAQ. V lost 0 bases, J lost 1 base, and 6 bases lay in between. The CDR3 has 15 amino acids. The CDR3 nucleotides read TGTGCCAGCAGCTTAGCGCCCCAGAACACCGGGGAGCTGTTTTTT. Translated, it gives CASSLAPQNTGELFF. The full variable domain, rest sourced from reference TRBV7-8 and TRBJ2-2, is GAGVSQSPRYKVAKRGQDVALRCDPISGHVSLFWYQQALGQGPEFLTYFQNEAQLDKSGLPSDRFFAERPEGSVSTLKIQRTQQEDSAVYLCASSLAPQNTGELFFGEGSRLTVL.

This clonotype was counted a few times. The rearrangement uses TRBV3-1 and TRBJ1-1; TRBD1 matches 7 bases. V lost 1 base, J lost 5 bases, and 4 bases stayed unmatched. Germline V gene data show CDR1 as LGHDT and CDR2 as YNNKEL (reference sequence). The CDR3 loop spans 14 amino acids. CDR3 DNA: TGTGCCAGCAGCCAAGTGGAGGGGGCGACTGAAGCTTTCTTT. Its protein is CASSQVEGATEAFF.

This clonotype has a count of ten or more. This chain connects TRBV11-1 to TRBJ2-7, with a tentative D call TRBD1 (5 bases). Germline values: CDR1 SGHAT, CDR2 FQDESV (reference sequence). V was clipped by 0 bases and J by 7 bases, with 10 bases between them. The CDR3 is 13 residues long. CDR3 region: CASSLAPQGEQYF. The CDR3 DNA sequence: TGTGCCAGCAGCTTAGCCCCGCAGGGAGAGCAGTACTTC. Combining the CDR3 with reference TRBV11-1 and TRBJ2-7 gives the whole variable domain EAEVAQSPRYKITEKSQAVAFWCDPISGHATLYWYRQILGQGPELLVQFQDESVVDDSQLPKDRFSAERLKGVDSTLKIQPAELGDSAMYLCASSLAPQGEQYFGPGTRLTVT.

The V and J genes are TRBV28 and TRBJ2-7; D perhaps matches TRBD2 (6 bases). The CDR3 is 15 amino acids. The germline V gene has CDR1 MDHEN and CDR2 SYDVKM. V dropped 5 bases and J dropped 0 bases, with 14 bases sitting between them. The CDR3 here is CASSLGRFLSYEQYF. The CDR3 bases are TGTGCCAGCAGTCTTGGGAGGTTCCTCTCCTACGAGCAGTACTTC.

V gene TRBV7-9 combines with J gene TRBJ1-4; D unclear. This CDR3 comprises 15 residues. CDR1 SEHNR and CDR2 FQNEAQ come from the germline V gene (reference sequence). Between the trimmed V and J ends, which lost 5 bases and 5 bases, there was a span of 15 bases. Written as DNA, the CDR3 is TGTGCCAGCAGCCCAGACGGCAGCCTGAATGAAAAACTGTTTTTT. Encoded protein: CASSPDGSLNEKLFF.

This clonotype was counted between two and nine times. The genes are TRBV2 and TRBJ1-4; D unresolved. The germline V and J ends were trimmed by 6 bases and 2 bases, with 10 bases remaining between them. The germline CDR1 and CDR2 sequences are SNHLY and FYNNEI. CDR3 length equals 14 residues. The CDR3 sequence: CASRRRVTNEKLFF. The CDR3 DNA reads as TGTGCCAGCAGGAGACGGGTCACTAATGAAAAACTGTTTTTT.

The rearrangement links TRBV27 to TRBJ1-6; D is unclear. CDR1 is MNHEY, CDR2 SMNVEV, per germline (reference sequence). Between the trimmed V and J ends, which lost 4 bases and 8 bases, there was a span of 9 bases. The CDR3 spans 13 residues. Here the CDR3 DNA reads TGTGCCAGCAGTTCTACTCGGGATTCACCCCTCCACTTT. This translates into CASSSTRDSPLHF.

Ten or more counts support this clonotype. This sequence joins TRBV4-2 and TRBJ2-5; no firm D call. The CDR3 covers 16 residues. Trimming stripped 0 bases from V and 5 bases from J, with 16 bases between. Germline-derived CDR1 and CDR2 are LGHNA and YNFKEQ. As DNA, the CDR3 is TGTGCCAGCAGCCAAGATCCTCATCAGAGGTCGGAGACCCAGTACTTC. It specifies CASSQDPHQRSETQYF.

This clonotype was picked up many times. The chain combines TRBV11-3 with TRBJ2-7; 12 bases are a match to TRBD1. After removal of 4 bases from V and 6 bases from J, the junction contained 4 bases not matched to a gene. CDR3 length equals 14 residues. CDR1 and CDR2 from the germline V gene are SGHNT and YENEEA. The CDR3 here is CASSSGTGGVEQYF. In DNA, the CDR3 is TGTGCCAGCAGCTCCGGGACAGGGGGCGTCGAGCAGTACTTC.

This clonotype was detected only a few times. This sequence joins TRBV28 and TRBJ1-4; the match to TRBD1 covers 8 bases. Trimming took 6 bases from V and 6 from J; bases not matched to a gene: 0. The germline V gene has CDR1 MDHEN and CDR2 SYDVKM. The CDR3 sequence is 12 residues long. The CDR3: CASRTGDEKLFF. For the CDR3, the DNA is TGTGCCAGCAGGACAGGGGATGAAAAACTGTTTTTT.

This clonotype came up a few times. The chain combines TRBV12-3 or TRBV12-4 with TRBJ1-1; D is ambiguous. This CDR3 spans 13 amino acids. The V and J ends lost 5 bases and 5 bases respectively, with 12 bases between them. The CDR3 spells CASSPSPGTEAFF. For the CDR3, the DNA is TGTGCCAGCAGTCCGAGTCCGGGAACTGAAGCTTTCTTT.

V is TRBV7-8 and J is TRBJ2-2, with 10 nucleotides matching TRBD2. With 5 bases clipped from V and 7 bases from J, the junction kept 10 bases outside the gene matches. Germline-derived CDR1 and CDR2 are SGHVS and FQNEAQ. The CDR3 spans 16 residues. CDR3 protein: CASSPLAGVRVGELFF. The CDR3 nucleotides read TGTGCCAGCAGCCCGCTAGCGGGAGTTCGGGTCGGGGAGCTGTTTTTT. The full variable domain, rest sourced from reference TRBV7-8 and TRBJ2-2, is GAGVSQSPRYKVAKRGQDVALRCDPISGHVSLFWYQQALGQGPEFLTYFQNEAQLDKSGLPSDRFFAERPEGSVSTLKIQRTQQEDSAVYLCASSPLAGVRVGELFFGEGSRLTVL.

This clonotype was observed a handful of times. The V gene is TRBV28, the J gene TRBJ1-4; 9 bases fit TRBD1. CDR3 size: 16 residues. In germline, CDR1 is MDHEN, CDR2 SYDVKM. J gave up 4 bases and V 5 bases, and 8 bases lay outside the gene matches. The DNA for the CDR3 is TGTGCCAGCAGTCCCATAGGGACAGGGATTAATGAAAAACTGTTTTTT. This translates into CASSPIGTGINEKLFF.

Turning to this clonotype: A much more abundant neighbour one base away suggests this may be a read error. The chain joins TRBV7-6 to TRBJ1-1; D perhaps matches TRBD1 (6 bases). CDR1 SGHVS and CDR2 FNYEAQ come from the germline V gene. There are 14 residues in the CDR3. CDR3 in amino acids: CVSSLDSLDTEAFF. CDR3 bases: TGTGTCAGCAGCTTGGACAGCCTCGACACTGAAGCTTTCTTT.

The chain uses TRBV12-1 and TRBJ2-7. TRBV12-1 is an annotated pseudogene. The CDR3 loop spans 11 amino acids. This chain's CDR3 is CASHRSYEQYF. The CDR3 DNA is TGTGCCAGTCATAGGTCCTACGAGCAGTACTTC.

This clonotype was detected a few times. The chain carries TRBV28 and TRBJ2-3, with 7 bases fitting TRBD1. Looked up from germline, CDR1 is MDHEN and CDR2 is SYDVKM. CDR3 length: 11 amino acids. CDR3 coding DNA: TGTGCAGGGGGCGCGGCAGATACGCAGTATTTT. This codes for CAGGAADTQYF.

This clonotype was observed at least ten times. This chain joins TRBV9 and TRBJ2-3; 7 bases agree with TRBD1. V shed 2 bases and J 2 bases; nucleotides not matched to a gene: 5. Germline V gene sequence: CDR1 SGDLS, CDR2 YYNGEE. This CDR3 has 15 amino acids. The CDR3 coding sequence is TGTGCCAGCAGCGTTTCCGGGACAGACACAGATACGCAGTATTTT. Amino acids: CASSVSGTDTDTQYF.

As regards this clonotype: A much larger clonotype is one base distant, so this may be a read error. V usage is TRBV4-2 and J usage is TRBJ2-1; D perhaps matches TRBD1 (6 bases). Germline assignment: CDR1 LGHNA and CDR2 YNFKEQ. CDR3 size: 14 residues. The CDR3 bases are TGTGTCAGCAGCCAATCTACCGGGACAACTGAGCAGTTCTTC. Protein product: CVSSQSTGTTEQFF.

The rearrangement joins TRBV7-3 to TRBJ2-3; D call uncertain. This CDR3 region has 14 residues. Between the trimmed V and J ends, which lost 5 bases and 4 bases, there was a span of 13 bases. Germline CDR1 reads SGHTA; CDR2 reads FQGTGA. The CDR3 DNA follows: TGTGCCAGCAGCGAGCGCCGGGTCTCAGATACGCAGTATTTT. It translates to CASSERRVSDTQYF.